This T cell receptor beta chain was sequenced for a study of cytomegalovirus exposure and HLA in healthy donors. About the research overall: Within the Caucasian-associated ancestry cluster were 65% to 85% of the approximately 400 genotyped donors. The study, taken as a whole, reports: Previously analyzed data showed that most TCR beta V segments were productive at a frequency of about 90% or about 30%.

About this clone itself: Antigen specificity is unknown.

Healthy bone marrow donors supplied every sample. The study ran its PCR with 60 Vbeta and 13 Jbeta primers. Only in-frame clones appear in the TCRdb table, and some are missing; sequencing was by immunoSEQ multiplex PCR. The table lists about 190,000 clones, 60% to 80% of them singletons. The CDR3 extends over 14 amino acids. The germline gives CDR1 LNHDA, CDR2 SQIVND (reference sequence). V lost 0 bases, J lost 9 bases, and 5 bases stayed unmatched. The source material was PBMCs. This receptor was obtained from a woman younger than 45 in good health and CMV-seropositive. This sequence joins TRBV19 and TRBJ2-1; TRBD2 matches 7 bases. The CDR3 nucleotides are TGTGCCAGTAGTATAGAGGGAGGGCCAGGTGAGCAGTTCTTC. It codes for CASSIEGGPGEQFF.